This TCR beta chain was profiled in a study of type 1 and type 2 diabetes patients. Study at large: From PBMCs, CD4+ and CD8+ T cells were isolated by magnetic microbeads.

Diabetic patients met standard criteria for type 1 or type 2 diabetes. In the case of this clonotype: Its antigen is not identified.

PCR was run on genomic DNA. A primer set of 30 forward and 13 reverse primers amplified the CDR3. TCRdb itself ran the multiplex PCR reads through MiXCR, one entry per CDR3 protein. The sample has some 250,000 distinct CDR3 sequences, around 47% seen once. Notes on the study in general: In CD4+ and CD8+ T cells, type 2 diabetes diversity exceeded type 1.

Germline trimming cut 5 bases from V and 0 bases from J; bases unmatched to any gene: 8. Germline V CDR1 and CDR2: SGHTA, FQGNSA. This CDR3 contains 17 residues. The chain combines TRBV7-2 with TRBJ2-2; the match to TRBD1 covers 8 bases. This TCR was sampled from a man between 18 and 29 years old with type 2 diabetes. Sequencing used peripheral blood mononuclear cells (PBMCs). The CDR3 nucleotides are TGTGCCAGCAGCCATCCCCGACAGGGGACGAACACCGGGGAGCTGTTTTTT. Protein sequence: CASSHPRQGTNTGELFF.